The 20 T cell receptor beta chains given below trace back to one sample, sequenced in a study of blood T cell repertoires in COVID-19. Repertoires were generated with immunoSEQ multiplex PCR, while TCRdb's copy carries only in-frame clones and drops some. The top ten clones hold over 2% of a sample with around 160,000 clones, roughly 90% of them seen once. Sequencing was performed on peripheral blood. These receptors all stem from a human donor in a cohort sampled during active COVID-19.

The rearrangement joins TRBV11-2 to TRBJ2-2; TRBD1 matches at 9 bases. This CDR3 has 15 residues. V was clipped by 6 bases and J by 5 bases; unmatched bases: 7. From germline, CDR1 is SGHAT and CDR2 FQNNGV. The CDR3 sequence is CASRADRGETGELFF. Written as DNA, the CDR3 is TGTGCCAGCAGGGCGGACAGGGGAGAAACCGGGGAGCTGTTTTTT.

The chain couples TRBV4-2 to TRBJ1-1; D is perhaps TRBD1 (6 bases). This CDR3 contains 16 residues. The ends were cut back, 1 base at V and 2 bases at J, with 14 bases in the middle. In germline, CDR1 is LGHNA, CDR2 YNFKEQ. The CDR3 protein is CASSQVIRGGNTEAFF. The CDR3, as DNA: TGTGCCAGCAGCCAAGTAATCAGGGGCGGTAACACTGAAGCTTTCTTT.

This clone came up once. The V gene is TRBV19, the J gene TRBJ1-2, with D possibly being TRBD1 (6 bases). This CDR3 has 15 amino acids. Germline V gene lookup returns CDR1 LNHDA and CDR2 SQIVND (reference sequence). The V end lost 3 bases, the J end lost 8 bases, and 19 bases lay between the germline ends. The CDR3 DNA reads TGTGCCAGTAGTATTGGCCACAGGGTCGAGGCGGGCTACACCTTC. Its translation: CASSIGHRVEAGYTF.

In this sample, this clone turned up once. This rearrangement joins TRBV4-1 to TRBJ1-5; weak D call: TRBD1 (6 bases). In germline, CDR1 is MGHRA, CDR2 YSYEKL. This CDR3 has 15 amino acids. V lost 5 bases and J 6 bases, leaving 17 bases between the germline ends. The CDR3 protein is CASSASRGISQPQHF. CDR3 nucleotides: TGCGCCAGCAGCGCCTCCAGGGGTATCAGTCAGCCCCAGCATTTT.

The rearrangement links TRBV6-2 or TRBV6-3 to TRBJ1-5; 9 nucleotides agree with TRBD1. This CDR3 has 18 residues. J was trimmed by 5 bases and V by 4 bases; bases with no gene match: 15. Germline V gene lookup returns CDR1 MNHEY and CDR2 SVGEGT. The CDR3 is CASSFPVDRGPTHQPQHF. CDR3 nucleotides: TGTGCCAGCAGTTTCCCCGTGGACAGGGGCCCTACGCATCAGCCCCAGCATTTT.

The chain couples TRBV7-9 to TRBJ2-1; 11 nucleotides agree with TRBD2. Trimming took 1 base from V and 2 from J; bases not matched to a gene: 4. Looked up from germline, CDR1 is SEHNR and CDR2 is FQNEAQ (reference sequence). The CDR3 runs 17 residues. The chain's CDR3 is CASSLEASGGPYNEQFF. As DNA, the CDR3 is TGTGCCAGCAGCTTAGAGGCTAGCGGGGGGCCCTACAATGAGCAGTTCTTC.

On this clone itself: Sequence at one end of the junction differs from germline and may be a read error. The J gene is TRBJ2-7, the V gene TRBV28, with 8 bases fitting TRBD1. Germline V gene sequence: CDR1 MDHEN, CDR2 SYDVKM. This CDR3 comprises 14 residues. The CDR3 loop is CASSFTQRQGTGAF. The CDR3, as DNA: TGTGCCAGCAGTTTTACCCAAAGACAGGGGACAGGTGCCTTC.

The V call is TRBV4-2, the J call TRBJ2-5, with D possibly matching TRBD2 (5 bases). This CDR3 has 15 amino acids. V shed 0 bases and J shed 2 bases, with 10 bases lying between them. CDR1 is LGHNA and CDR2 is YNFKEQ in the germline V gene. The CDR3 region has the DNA TGTGCCAGCAGCCAAGAAGGCCGGGGACAAGAGACCCAGTACTTC. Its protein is CASSQEGRGQETQYF.

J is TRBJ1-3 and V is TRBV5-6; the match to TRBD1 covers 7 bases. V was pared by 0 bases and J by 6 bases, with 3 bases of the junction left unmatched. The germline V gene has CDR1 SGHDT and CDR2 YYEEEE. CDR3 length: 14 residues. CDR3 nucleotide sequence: TGTGCCAGCAGCTTGGTCGGACAGGCAAACACCATATATTTT. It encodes CASSLVGQANTIYF. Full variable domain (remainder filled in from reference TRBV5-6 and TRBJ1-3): DAGVTQSPTHLIKTRGQQVTLRCSPKSGHDTVSWYQQALGQGPQFIFQYYEEEERQRGNFPDRFSGHQFPNYSSELNVNALLLGDSALYLCASSLVGQANTIYFGEGSWLTVV.

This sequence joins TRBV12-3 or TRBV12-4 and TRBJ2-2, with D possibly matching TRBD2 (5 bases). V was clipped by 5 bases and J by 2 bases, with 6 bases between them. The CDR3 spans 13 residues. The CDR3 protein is CASSRGNTGELFF. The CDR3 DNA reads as TGTGCCAGCAGTCGGGGTAACACCGGGGAGCTGTTTTTT.

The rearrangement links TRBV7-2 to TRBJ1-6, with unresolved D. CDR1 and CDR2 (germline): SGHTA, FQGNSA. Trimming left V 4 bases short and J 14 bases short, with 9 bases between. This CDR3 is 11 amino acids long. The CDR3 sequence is CASSSGVSLHF. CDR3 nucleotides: TGTGCCAGCAGCTCGGGTGTTTCCCTCCACTTT.

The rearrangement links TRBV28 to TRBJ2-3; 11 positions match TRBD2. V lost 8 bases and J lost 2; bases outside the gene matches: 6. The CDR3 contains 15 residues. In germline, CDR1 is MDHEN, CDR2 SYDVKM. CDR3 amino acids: CASASLAGVTDTQYF. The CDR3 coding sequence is TGTGCCAGCGCGTCACTAGCGGGAGTCACAGATACGCAGTATTTT.

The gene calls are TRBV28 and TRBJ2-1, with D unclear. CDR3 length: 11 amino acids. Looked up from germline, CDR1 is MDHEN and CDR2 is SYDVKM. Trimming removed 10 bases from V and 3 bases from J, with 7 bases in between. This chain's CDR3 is CATILYNEQFF. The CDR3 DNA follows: TGTGCCACGATACTCTACAATGAGCAGTTCTTC.

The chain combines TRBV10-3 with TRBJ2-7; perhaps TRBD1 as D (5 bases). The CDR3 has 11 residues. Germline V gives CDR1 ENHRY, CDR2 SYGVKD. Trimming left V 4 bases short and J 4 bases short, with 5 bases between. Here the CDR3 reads CAISGQYEQYF. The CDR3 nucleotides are TGTGCCATCAGTGGACAGTACGAGCAGTACTTC.

CDR3: CASSQDRPTGLSRGSPLHF. The CDR3 bases are TGCGCCAGCAGCCAAGATCGCCCCACAGGGTTGAGCCGTGGATCACCCCTCCACTTT. The gene calls are TRBV4-3 and TRBJ1-6; D is possibly TRBD1 (6 bases). CDR1 is LGHNA and CDR2 is YSLEER in the germline V gene. The CDR3 is 19 residues long. Trimming left V 0 bases short and J 10 bases short, with 25 bases between.

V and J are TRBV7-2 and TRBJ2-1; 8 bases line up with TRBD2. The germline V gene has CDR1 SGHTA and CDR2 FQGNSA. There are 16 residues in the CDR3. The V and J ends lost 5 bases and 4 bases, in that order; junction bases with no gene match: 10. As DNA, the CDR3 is TGTGCCAGCAGCCTACGGGGGGGGGCCACTTACAATGAGCAGTTCTTC. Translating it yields CASSLRGGATYNEQFF.

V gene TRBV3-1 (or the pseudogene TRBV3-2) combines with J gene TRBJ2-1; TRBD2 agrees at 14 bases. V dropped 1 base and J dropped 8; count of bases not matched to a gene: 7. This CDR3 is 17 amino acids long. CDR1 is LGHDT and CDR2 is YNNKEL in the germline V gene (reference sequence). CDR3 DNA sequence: TGTGCCAGCAGCCAAGGACTAGCGGGGGGGCTCTCCGATGAGCAGTTCTTC. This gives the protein CASSQGLAGGLSDEQFF.

CDR3 region: CASSFIPKPRDRAAGLFF. CDR3 sequence (DNA): TGTGCCAGCAGCTTCATTCCAAAGCCGCGGGACAGGGCCGCCGGGCTGTTTTTT. The chain is built from TRBV7-9 and TRBJ1-4; 9 bases fit TRBD1. CDR1 is SEHNR and CDR2 is FQNEAQ in the germline V gene (reference sequence). V lost 3 bases and J lost 14; bases outside the gene matches: 22. The CDR3 consists of 18 residues. Complete variable domain (other parts from reference TRBV7-9 and TRBJ1-4): DTGVSQNPRHKITKRGQNVTFRCDPISEHNRLYWYRQTLGQGPEFLTYFQNEAQLEKSRLLSDRFSAERPKGSFSTLEIQRTEQGDSAMYLCASSFIPKPRDRAAGLFFGSGTQLSVL.

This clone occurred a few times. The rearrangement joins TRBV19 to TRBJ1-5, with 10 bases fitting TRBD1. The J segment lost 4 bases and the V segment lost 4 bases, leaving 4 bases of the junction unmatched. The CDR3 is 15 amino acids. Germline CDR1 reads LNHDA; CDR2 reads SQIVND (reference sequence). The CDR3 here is CASSKDRGRNQPQHF. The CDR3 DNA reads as TGTGCCAGTAGTAAAGACAGGGGGCGAAATCAGCCCCAGCATTTT.

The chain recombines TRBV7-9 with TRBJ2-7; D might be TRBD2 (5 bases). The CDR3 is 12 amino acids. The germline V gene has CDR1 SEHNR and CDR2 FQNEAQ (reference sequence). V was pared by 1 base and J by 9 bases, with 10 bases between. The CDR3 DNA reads TGTGCCAGCAGCTTAGTTTCGGGGAGGCAGTACTTC. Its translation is CASSLVSGRQYF.